This T cell receptor (beta chain) was identified in a study of blood T cells in healthy people across ages (dated by TCRdb to between 2014 and 2016). A note on the overall study: Template switching captured roughly one uniquely barcoded TCR beta cDNA molecule per two T cells in model experiments. The study measured age-related changes in TCR beta repertoire diversity using deep sequencing normalized with unique cDNA molecular identifiers. The donors were split into four age groups: young (average 16 years), middle-aged (about 40), aged (more than 60) and long-lived (roughly 88). To avoid experimental bias, donors of different ages were spread randomly across the sequencing lanes. The study analyzed two additional independent replicas of 1 million unique cDNA reads from the same blood draw for two donors, one aged 18 to 30 and one aged 80 or older.

V is shortened by 6 bases, J by 2 bases, and the region joining them spans 16 bases. CDR1 and CDR2 (SNHLY, FYNNEI) derive from the germline V gene. CDR3 length: 15 amino acids, cysteine to phenylalanine. The kept DNA is CDR3 alone, 45 bases in frame from the first base. In the case of this clonotype: What this receptor recognizes is not known. There are no base qualities to consult, and no much larger clone falls within one base.

Results and caveats for the whole study, not just this receptor: As age increased, observed TCR beta diversity per million T cells dropped in a roughly linear way, and a significant reduction was already evident by age 40. Observed TCR beta diversity correlated strongly with the percentage of naive T cells measured by flow cytometry. The long-lived group showed more naive CD4+ T cells, fewer expanded clones and increased TCR diversity than the aged group, suggesting age selection. Total diversity estimates from one million sequenced T cells were considered lower bounds and underestimates. Donor CMV infection status was unknown, potentially confounding age-related changes in expanded clonotypes. Bulk unsorted PBMC profiling prevented conclusive comparison of naive and antigen-experienced compartments.

The protocol used for the library was 5' RACE. Data came from an Illumina HiSeq 2500. A second PCR of about 6 to 11 cycles was run with a J-beta primer mix and a sample-barcoded 5' primer. A unique molecular identifier was introduced onto each TCR beta cDNA molecule by a template-switch 5' adaptor carrying 12 random nucleotides. Each sample yielded at least 2.5 million CDR3-containing paired-end reads. All of the RNA was converted into first-strand cDNA using the Mint cDNA synthesis kit, with a TRBC-specific oligonucleotide serving as the primer. After uracil-DNA glycosylase treatment, a first 18-cycle PCR used universal primers M1SS and BC2_uni_R on all cDNA. As for how the authors treated the data: For normalization, 1 million high-quality reads, each with a distinct molecular identifier, were randomly selected from each sample. Reads with shared molecular identifiers were discarded instead of being binned into consensus sequences. MiTCR, run with a Q25 quality threshold and the strictest error-elimination algorithm, handled CDR3 identification, clonotype clustering and error correction. A nonparametric unseen species model using Euler transformation provided a lower-bound estimate of total TCR beta diversity. TCRdb trimmed the raw reads at Q25, called clones with MiXCR and kept productive beta chains. Rows with a matching CDR3 protein are joined into one entry that keeps the most common DNA and genes. The V and J calls follow TCRdb's processing rather than the paper's. Across this sample there are fewer than 950,000 distinct CDR3 sequences, with about 53% seen only once. Of the sample, approximately 41% falls within the top ten clones.

The donors were 40 or so Caucasian individuals from Russia, aged roughly 6 to 95 years, who were systemically healthy. Each donor gave ten milliliters of peripheral blood, collected into EDTA-treated Vacutainer tubes. PBMCs were isolated by Ficoll-Paque density-gradient centrifugation, with at least 7 million obtained per sample. Trizol reagent was used to extract total RNA from PBMCs, with at least 5 micrograms per sample. For every donor, flow cytometry on a PBMC aliquot measured the percentage of naive CD45RAhigh/CD27high T cells. The specimen sequenced was blood. This receptor was identified in an elderly man in good health. The chain couples TRBV2 to TRBJ1-1; TRBD1 is possibly the D segment (5 matching bases). The CDR3 region reads CASRAGGALNTEAFF. The nucleotide sequence is given as TGTGCCAGCAGGGCGGGAGGGGCCCTTAACACTGAAGCTTTCTTT.